This TCR beta chain is drawn from a study of human T cells and chemical hapten exposure. Study information: There were weekly diphenylcyclopropenone doses to the scalp for patients throughout the roughly 24-week study.

This clonotype was recorded many times. The target antigen is unknown. Study results and limitations: Significantly more large CDR3 similarity clusters were formed by expanded TCRs than by controls.

TCRdb re-analysed the RACE reads in MiXCR, keeping a single row per CDR3 protein. The table has 80,000 to 100,000 distinct CDR3 sequences, under 13% seen once; the top ten hold about 0.95%. The CDR3 has 12 amino acids. The V and J ends lost 5 bases and 4 bases, in that order; junction bases with no gene match: 1. Germline CDR1 MDHEN, CDR2 SYDVKM. Time point meaning: patch test 3, about 24 weeks after DPC sensitization. The treatment was: therapeutic diphenylcyclopropenone sensitization with weekly scalp DPC. Total RNA was isolated from whole blood that had not been fractionated. The chain combines TRBV28 with TRBJ2-7; 8 bases align to TRBD1. This TCR derives from a young woman with alopecia areata. Some clones in this sample may be carry-over from other donors' samples. Specimen: whole blood, collected in connection with sensitization to the hapten diphenylcyclopropenone (DPC). The CDR3, as DNA: TGTGCCAGCAGTCGACAGGGGTACGAGCAGTACGTC. Translated, it gives CASSRQGYEQYV.